The entry that follows covers one T cell receptor beta chain sequence. Its antigen is unknown. Per-nucleotide qualities are absent, and no much larger clonotype sits a single base away. The data were taken from a study of cytomegalovirus exposure and HLA in healthy donors (dated by TCRdb to 2016 to 2017). Study-level background: An earlier analysis of roughly 500 of the donors reported roughly 300 Gb of sequence data and roughly 120 million unique TCR beta sequences obtained from about 180 million T cells. Donor age, sex, ethnicity and CMV serostatus were compiled alongside the repertoire data. The T cell repertoires of some 670 subjects were profiled by immunosequencing and related to cytomegalovirus serostatus. HLA typing included class I and class II loci at four-digit resolution. Among the roughly 400 genotyped donors, 81% belonged to the genetic ancestry cluster associated with self-reported Caucasian donors. To study patterns of TCR occurrence, a later analysis re-analyzed previously published TCR beta repertoires from 500 to 850 donors and added high-resolution HLA genotyping. The study was designed to test whether signatures of past pathogen exposure could be identified by cataloging public T cell receptors. To decide whether each TCR beta V gene segment behaved as functional or pseudogenic, an earlier analysis of fewer than 750 of the donors relied on high-throughput TCR beta sequencing. Across 398 genotyped donors of the cohort, an average of about 250,000 unique TCR beta nucleotide sequences per donor were sequenced, and approximately 17% of those sequences were non-productive. A later genetic analysis took genome-wide SNP genotypes for about 55% of the 666 donors and used that subset as a discovery cohort. Rather than drawing on any new phenotypic data, the later analysis identified candidate immune exposures from TCR beta sequences and the way those sequences occurred across donors. Typing coverage varied by locus: about 620-630 donors for A, B, C, DRB1 and DQB1; approximately 560 for DQA1; approximately 610 for DPA1; some 470 for DPB1. Besides the first cohort of approximately 670 subjects, a separate validation cohort made up of roughly 120 different subjects was used. To predict cytomegalovirus infection status, the study combined high-throughput TCR immunosequencing, statistical association of individual TCRs with disease status, and machine learning. Four or five DR-DQ haplotypes were handled as single units for association and clustering because linkage in the cohort was strong. Every discovery cohort repertoire had been produced on one sequencing platform. An early release that covered 500 to 800 HLA-typed donors contained approximately 300 gigabases of sequencing data and around 85 million unique TCR sequences.

The cohort was made up of under 800 healthy bone marrow donors. All cohort members were sampled while nominally healthy, although unrecorded immune exposures were likely present. The donor was CMV seronegative and belonged to the group of 352 seronegative cohort members. A peripheral blood sample was provided by each donor, and peripheral blood mononuclear cells were used for TCR beta sequencing. Genomic DNA was extracted from the blood cell samples with the Qiagen DNeasy Blood Extraction Kit. General conclusions and limits of the study: In a later analysis, HLA-associated TCR beta chains showed more clonal expansion and lower generation probabilities than non-associated chains that were equally common. Broadly in line with IMGT annotations, most TCR beta V segments showed up in productive rearrangements about 87% or about 30% of the time in an earlier analysis of several hundred of the donors. The presence/absence analyses assumed that sequencing depth was roughly uniform across donors, and that assumption may not be true. In a later analysis, several top co-occurrence clusters were reported to appear linked to parvovirus B19, influenza, CMV and Epstein-Barr virus. In a later genetic analysis, fewer N-insertions in productive TCRs were reported among donors in an Asian-associated ancestry cluster than the roughly 700-donor mean. In both the original and validation cohorts, the classifier was reported to diagnose cytomegalovirus status with high specificity and sensitivity. A total of about 150 TCR beta chains were listed by the study as associated with cytomegalovirus. Across donors, most TCR sequences were observed very rarely, whereas some public TCRs were present in many individuals. Linkage disequilibrium might explain the correlated functional status among segregating V segments, but an unknown experimental factor could not be ruled out. This cohort had only TCR beta chains sequenced, and the lack of alpha or paired-chain data limited which features could be detected. A later analysis found that TCR association rates varied across HLA loci, with DRB1 alleles showing the most associated TCRs and HLA-C alleles the fewest. Because HLA typing was missing for some donors at each locus, association tests included only the typed subset. CMV serostatus was the only immune exposure information available for the cohort. V-gene and J-gene trimming of TCR beta chains was associated with a missense DCLRE1C variant in a later genetic analysis, and the association was replicated in an independent cohort. A further reported finding was that TCR beta sequences accurately predicted the HLA-A and HLA-B alleles for most subjects in the first cohort. When HLA alleles, especially DR and DQ, strongly co-occurred, TCR associations were difficult to assign to individual alleles. Because the 87-base-pair reads could not distinguish some IMGT-functional V segments, including TRBV6-2 and TRBV6-3, those segments were excluded. Specific HLA alleles were associated with 15,000 to 20,000 TCR beta sequences at a false discovery rate of 0.05 in a later analysis. The authors suggested that the approach could potentially be generalized to other disease states and immunological phenotypes. Most CMV-associated TCR beta chains appeared to be HLA-restricted in a later analysis, and the HLA associations seemed to be driven largely by CMV exposure. A few of the identified cytomegalovirus-associated TCR beta chains were confirmed in vitro to be specific for cytomegalovirus antigens. The earlier analysis of 587 of the donors excluded fewer than 20 rarely observed V segments, including chromosome 9 orphons, because counts were too low. A cluster of highly shared sequence variants was judged likely to represent a technical artifact of the sequencing pipeline.

Library creation used the immunoSEQ multiplex PCR assay. For the multiplex PCR, a mixture combining 60 forward primers for TCR Vbeta segments and 13 reverse primers for TCR Jbeta segments was used. The CDR3 region of rearranged TCR beta genes was amplified from genomic DNA by a multiplex PCR assay. On the Illumina HiSeq System, the amplified TCR beta libraries were sequenced as 87-base-pair reads. Processing in the source paper ran as follows. Across the roughly 600 repertoires, a later analysis counted 75 million to 90 million unique TCR beta chains, some 11 million of which were shared by at least two donors. Raw reads were error-corrected and collapsed into unique sequences with a nearest-neighbor algorithm that merged closely related sequences to remove PCR and sequencing errors. Alignment of CDR3 sequences to IMGT reference sequences was used to assign V, D and J gene segments. For a sequence to be retained, a match of at least six nucleotides to both a V gene segment and a J gene segment was required. Rearrangements were called productive when the CDR3 lacked stop codons and stayed in frame with V and J; all others were non-productive. CDR3 was defined by IMGT convention, running from the second conserved V-encoded cysteine to the conserved J-encoded phenylalanine. In an earlier analysis of 500 to 650 of the donors, sequences lacking an unambiguous match to a single V gene segment were excluded. An earlier analysis of fewer than 650 of the donors classified V segments as functional when productive rearrangements were above 56.7% and as segregating when the standard deviation between donors was above 5%. To diagnose cytomegalovirus status from the catalog of TCR beta chain sequences, a statistical classification framework was built. In a later analysis, V and J genes were assigned by comparing TCR nucleotide sequences against IMGT/GENE-DB human TR gene sequences. In a later analysis, CDR3 sequences and most-parsimonious VDJ recombination scenarios were assigned using the TCRdist pipeline. In a later analysis, every TCR beta chain was defined by the combination of its CDR3 amino acid sequence and its V-gene family, and reads without a unique V-gene family were dropped. To address suspected cross-contamination and a sequencing artifact, a later analysis removed 592 highly shared, low-generation-probability nucleotide sequences. A later analysis calculated a clonal expansion index for each public chain from normalized within-repertoire ranks of inferred template counts. In a later analysis, generation probabilities were computed using a VDJ recombination model fitted to out-of-frame rearrangements, and the results were checked against IGoR. In a later analysis, TCR-TCR, TCR-HLA and TCR-CMV co-occurrence was scored with hypergeometric tests, and a repertoire-size bias correction was applied to TCR pairs. In a later analysis, false discovery rates were estimated by permuting HLA or CMV assignments 20 times. In a later analysis, co-occurring TCRs were grouped using DBSCAN, and TCRdist sequence similarity was added for clustering within HLA-allele-positive subsets. Repertoires with fewer than 30,000 or more than 120,000 public chains were left out of co-occurrence clustering, as were a handful of repertoires with anomalous nucleotide sharing. Drawn from immuneACCESS, this table holds only the in-frame rearrangements with V and J called that TCRdb kept. Clones are partly lost; checked studies trace under half to an unresolved V gene and leave the rest unexplained. The D gene and trimming were derived from the DNA, and the V and J assignments and clone size from that table. The sample table contains fewer than 250,000 clones; only one count was recorded for approximately 80% of them. The top ten clonotypes cover about 3% of the sample.

Counted from cysteine to phenylalanine, this CDR3 has 14 amino acids. The only DNA kept is the CDR3, 42 bases in frame from the first base. Sequences SGHTA (CDR1) and FQGNSA (CDR2) are obtained from the germline V gene. The junction shows trimming of 1 base on V and 3 bases on J, plus 9 bases between the germline ends. What was sequenced was PBMCs. The chain employs TRBV7-2 and TRBJ1-1; TRBD1 is a possible D gene, resting on 6 matching bases. This sequence originates from a young man in good health and CMV-seronegative. Read as DNA, the sequence is TGTGCCAGCAGCTTAGACAGGGTCGACACTGAAGCTTTCTTT. It specifies CASSLDRVDTEAFF.